A single sample gave rise to the 5 T cell receptor beta chains below, sequenced in a study of blood T cell repertoires in COVID-19. The data were produced by immunoSEQ multiplex PCR, yet TCRdb's version contains in-frame clones alone and is incomplete. Of about 360,000 clones in the sample, 86% were seen once. The sequencing input was peripheral blood. These receptors were obtained from a woman between 55 and 75 years old with COVID-19, enrolled during active disease.

The CDR3 DNA sequence: TGTGCCAGCAGCCCTTACGATCGGGGCTACACCTTC. Amino acid sequence: CASSPYDRGYTF. The gene calls are TRBV7-6 and TRBJ1-2; D gene unclear. With 5 bases removed from V and 8 bases from J, the gap between germline ends came to 12 bases. Germline V CDR1 and CDR2: SGHVS, FNYEAQ. This CDR3 has 12 residues.

V and J are TRBV27 and TRBJ2-1; TRBD2 might be the D (5 bases). The V end lost 0 bases, the J end lost 14 bases, and 14 bases lay between the germline ends. Germline CDR1 reads MNHEY; CDR2 reads SMNVEV (reference sequence). The CDR3 extends over 13 amino acids. This chain's CDR3 is CASSLSPRGSKFF. In DNA form, the CDR3 reads TGTGCCAGCAGTTTATCTCCCCGGGGTAGTAAGTTCTTC.

V and J are TRBV3-1 (or the pseudogene TRBV3-2) and TRBJ1-3; perhaps TRBD1 as D (6 bases). This CDR3 contains 15 residues. V dropped 0 bases and J dropped 4 bases, with 10 bases sitting between them. Per the germline V gene, CDR1 is LGHDT and CDR2 is YNNKEL (reference sequence). CDR3 in amino acids: CASSQDNRAGNTIYF. CDR3 nucleotides: TGTGCCAGCAGCCAAGATAACAGGGCGGGAAACACCATATATTTT.

This clone has a single count. The rearrangement links TRBV5-1 to TRBJ2-2; D is perhaps TRBD1 (5 bases). CDR3 length: 14 residues. Germline CDR1 reads SGHRS; CDR2 reads YFSETQ. Trimming removed 5 bases at V and 1 base at J, with 9 bases between. The CDR3 DNA sequence: TGCGCCAGCAGGTACGACAGGAACACCGGGGAGCTGTTTTTT. It is translated as CASRYDRNTGELFF.

This clone has a single count. This chain connects TRBV19 to TRBJ1-2, with 7 bases fitting TRBD1. The CDR3 extends over 13 amino acids. The V segment lost 5 bases and the J segment 5 bases; nucleotides outside the gene matches: 5. The V gene's germline CDR1 is LNHDA and CDR2 SQIVND (reference sequence). CDR3 region: CASSPDREYGYTF. CDR3 nucleotide sequence: TGTGCCAGTAGTCCCGACAGGGAATATGGCTACACCTTC.